The 2 T cell receptor beta chains in this list originate from one sample, sequenced in a study of identical twins. TCRdb itself ran the 5' RACE reads through MiXCR, one entry per CDR3 protein. The table includes 640,000 or so distinct CDR3 sequences, 5.5% to 6.5% detected once. Sequenced: naive T cells sorted from blood. The source of these receptors is a man aged 18 to 35 in good health.

This clonotype came up many times. The chain employs TRBV20-1 and TRBJ2-4; the match to TRBD2 covers 10 bases. Germline trimming cut 3 bases from V and 0 bases from J; bases unmatched to any gene: 8. Germline values: CDR1 DFQATT, CDR2 SNEGSKA (reference sequence). This CDR3 has 17 residues. The CDR3 DNA reads TGCAGTGCTAGCCCCGGACTAGCGGAAATAGCCAAAAACATTCAGTACTTC. Translation gives CSASPGLAEIAKNIQYF.

This clonotype was counted at least ten times. V and J are TRBV29-1 and TRBJ2-1; D remains unclear. Per the germline V gene, CDR1 is SQVTM and CDR2 is ANQGSEA. CDR3 length: 11 amino acids. V was shortened by 4 bases and J by 5 bases, with 6 bases between the two germline ends. The CDR3 DNA follows: TGCAGCGTTGTATTCCACAATGAGCAGTTCTTC. Its protein is CSVVFHNEQFF.